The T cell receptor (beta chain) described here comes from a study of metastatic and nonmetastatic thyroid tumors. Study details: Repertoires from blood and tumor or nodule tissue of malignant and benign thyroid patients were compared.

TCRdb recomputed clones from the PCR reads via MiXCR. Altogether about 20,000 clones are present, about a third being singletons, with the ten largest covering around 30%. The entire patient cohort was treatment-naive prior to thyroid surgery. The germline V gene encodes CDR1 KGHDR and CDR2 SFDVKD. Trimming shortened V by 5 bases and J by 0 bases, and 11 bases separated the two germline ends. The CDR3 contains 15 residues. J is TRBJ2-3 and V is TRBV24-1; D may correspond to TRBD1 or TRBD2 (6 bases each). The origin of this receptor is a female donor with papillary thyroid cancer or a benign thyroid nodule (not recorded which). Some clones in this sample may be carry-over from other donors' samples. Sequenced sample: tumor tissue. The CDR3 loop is CATSVRGGSTDTQYF. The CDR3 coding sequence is TGTGCCACCAGTGTCCGAGGGGGGAGCACAGATACGCAGTATTTT.